The 18 T cell receptor beta chains below come from one sample, sequenced in a study of monozygotic twins with inflammatory bowel disease. TCRdb reworked the 5' RACE reads into one entry per CDR3 protein, no DNA. The sample table includes roughly 160,000 distinct CDR3 sequences. Material for sequencing was blood. These receptors were obtained from a human donor with ulcerative colitis or Crohn's disease, or a healthy co-twin of an affected twin (not recorded which).

The chain couples TRBV6-5 to TRBJ2-7. Germline CDR1 MNHEY, CDR2 SVGAGI. The CDR3 length is 14 residues. The CDR3 loop is CASSYSKLGYEQYF.

The chain links TRBV11-2 to TRBJ2-2; lacking DNA, the TRBD2 call made by TCRdb goes unchecked. CDR1 and CDR2 from the germline V gene are SGHAT and FQNNGV. The CDR3 totals 15 residues. The CDR3 sequence: CASSLEAGATGELFF.

The rearrangement uses TRBV6-2 or TRBV6-3 and TRBJ1-6; TCRdb calls TRBD1, which cannot be checked without DNA. CDR1 is MNHEY, CDR2 SVGEGT, per germline. CDR3 length: 14 amino acids. The CDR3 reads CASSYQGDRSPLHF.

The chain has TRBV19 and TRBJ2-1; TCRdb gives TRBD2 as the D gene, but with no DNA this cannot be confirmed. The CDR3 totals 16 residues. The V gene's germline CDR1 is LNHDA and CDR2 SQIVND (reference sequence). CDR3 amino acids: CASSIQASGAYNEQFF.

The chain carries TRBV24-1 and TRBJ2-1. CDR1 and CDR2 from the germline V gene are KGHDR and SFDVKD. This CDR3 spans 16 amino acids. This CDR3 reads CATSDVYPSSYNEQFF.

V usage is TRBV4-3 and J usage is TRBJ2-1; the D call from TCRdb, TRBD1, cannot be confirmed without DNA. The germline V gene encodes CDR1 LGHNA and CDR2 YSLEER. The CDR3 length is 17 residues. The CDR3 sequence is CASSQGGFRGGRNEQFF.

The chain employs TRBV5-1 and TRBJ1-2. There are 15 residues in the CDR3. CDR1 SGHRS and CDR2 YFSETQ come from the germline V gene. The CDR3 loop is CASSFGPGKDYGYTF.

The chain uses TRBV27 and TRBJ2-5; TCRdb proposes TRBD2, but this gene call is untestable without DNA. CDR1 and CDR2 (germline): MNHEY, SMNVEV (reference sequence). CDR3 length equals 14 residues. CDR3 residues: CASSGGRGQETRYF.

V and J are TRBV5-6 and TRBJ2-4; TCRdb's D gene call, TRBD1, goes unchecked for lack of DNA. The CDR3 consists of 16 residues. Germline CDR1 reads SGHDT; CDR2 reads YYEEEE. The CDR3 sequence: CASSLGGSLDGNIQYF.

The V and J genes are TRBV7-2 and TRBJ2-2. Germline V gives CDR1 SGHTA, CDR2 FQGNSA. CDR3 size: 16 residues. CDR3: CASSFPALMHTGELFF. The variable domain in full, with the rest retrieved from reference TRBV7-2 and TRBJ2-2, is GAGVSQSPSNKVTEKGKDVELRCDPISGHTALYWYRQSLGQGLEFLIYFQGNSAPDKSGLPSDRFSAERTGGSVSTLTIQRTQQEDSAVYLCASSFPALMHTGELFFGEGSRLTVL.

This chain links TRBV5-8 with TRBJ2-7; no DNA is available, so the TRBD1 call from TCRdb remains unchecked. Germline V gene sequence: CDR1 SGHTS, CDR2 YDEGEE. The length of the CDR3 is 14 residues. The CDR3 sequence: CASKTGDGYYEQYF.

The chain joins TRBV7-9 to TRBJ1-2; no DNA is available, so the TRBD1 call from TCRdb remains unchecked. Germline V gene lookup returns CDR1 SEHNR and CDR2 FQNEAQ (reference sequence). The CDR3 has 13 residues. Here the CDR3 reads CASSPGSNYGYTF.

CDR3 region: CASSVSSSQYNEQFF. The chain couples TRBV9 to TRBJ2-1. Germline assignment: CDR1 SGDLS and CDR2 YYNGEE. This CDR3 contains 15 residues.

This chain joins TRBV28 and TRBJ1-2; TCRdb lists TRBD1, though no DNA is available to test this call. The germline V gene encodes CDR1 MDHEN and CDR2 SYDVKM. The CDR3 is 16 residues long. The CDR3 spells CASSFVTGGSLYGYTF.

The V call is TRBV12-3 or TRBV12-4, the J call TRBJ1-4. This CDR3 spans 16 amino acids. The CDR3 region is CASSPDNLGTNEKLFF.

The V and J genes are TRBV7-2 and TRBJ2-7; TCRdb names TRBD1, which stays unverified in the absence of DNA. Germline V gene sequence: CDR1 SGHTA, CDR2 FQGNSA. The CDR3 length is 11 residues. The CDR3 here is CASSPGQLQYF.

The V and J genes are TRBV7-2 and TRBJ2-2; absent DNA, TCRdb's TRBD1 call cannot be checked. The CDR3 covers 15 residues. Germline V gives CDR1 SGHTA, CDR2 FQGNSA. CDR3 sequence reads: CASGIAGQTTGELFF.

The rearrangement uses TRBV11-1 and TRBJ1-1; TCRdb gives TRBD1 as the D gene, but with no DNA this cannot be confirmed. There are 18 residues in the CDR3. CDR1 SGHAT and CDR2 FQDESV come from the germline V gene (reference sequence). The CDR3 loop reads CASSAPGGVESIGTEAFF.